The subject of this entry is one T cell receptor (beta chain). These data originate in a study of blood T cell repertoires in COVID-19. At the level of the study: From the United States, Italy and Spain came samples of acute and convalescent COVID-19.

In the original analysis: Estimates of nucleated cell counts were drawn from the amplification of reference gene primers. Measured with immunoSEQ multiplex PCR; TCRdb has only the in-frame clones, and not every one. V, J and clone size reflect that table, while D and trimming were determined from the DNA. This table holds approximately 300,000 clones, roughly 86% found once. The sequenced material came from PBMCs or T cells enriched from blood (not recorded which). The clonotype was recovered from a woman under 40 who had recovered from COVID-19.

CDR3 sequence reads: CATSPHTQGTGNTIYF. The CDR3 nucleotides are TGTGCCACCAGCCCTCATACCCAGGGTACCGGAAACACCATATATTTT. The V call is TRBV15, the J call TRBJ1-3; D may be TRBD1 (5 bases). Trimming took 5 bases from V and 4 from J, leaving 18 bases between them. This CDR3 comprises 16 residues. Germline loops: CDR1 LNHNV, CDR2 YYDKDF (reference sequence).